What follows are 23 T cell receptor beta chains derived from one specimen sequenced in a study of siplizumab effects on memory and regulatory T cells. Using immunoSEQ multiplex PCR, the repertoire was profiled, and TCRdb retains in-frame clones only, with some absent. The sample records around 100,000 clones, 92% being singletons. Material for sequencing was Tregs sorted from blood. These receptor sequences come from a human donor in good health.

The chain recombines TRBV11-2 with TRBJ1-3; TRBD1 might be the D (5 bases). Trimming shortened V by 4 bases and J by 0 bases, and 10 bases separated the two germline ends. The CDR3 totals 15 residues. From germline, CDR1 is SGHAT and CDR2 FQNNGV. This CDR3 reads CASSSSGNSGNTIYF. CDR3 sequence (DNA): TGTGCCAGCAGCTCCTCAGGGAACTCTGGAAACACCATATATTTT.

The chain recombines TRBV5-1 with TRBJ1-1; maybe TRBD1 (6 bases). This CDR3 contains 15 residues. V lost 8 bases and J lost 3, with 20 bases in between. Germline CDR1 SGHRS, CDR2 YFSETQ. This CDR3 reads CASTAVRGAYTEAFF. The CDR3 nucleotides read TGCGCCAGTACAGCGGTAAGGGGGGCGTACACTGAAGCTTTCTTT.

This clone showed up just once. The chain is built from TRBV4-2 and TRBJ2-3; D perhaps matches TRBD2 (5 bases). This CDR3 has 17 residues. Germline V gene sequence: CDR1 LGHNA, CDR2 YNFKEQ. With 0 bases removed from V and 0 bases from J, the gap between germline ends came to 13 bases. CDR3 bases: TGTGCCAGCAGCCAAGAAGCGGCACCTCTAAGCACAGATACGCAGTATTTT. As protein: CASSQEAAPLSTDTQYF.

V usage is TRBV7-3 and J usage is TRBJ2-1; D uncertain. Germline assignment: CDR1 SGHTA and CDR2 FQGTGA. This CDR3 has 17 residues. Trimming removed 1 base at V and 0 bases at J, with 13 bases between. The CDR3 here is CASSLRGWRSSYNEQFF. The DNA for the CDR3 is TGTGCCAGCAGCTTAAGGGGTTGGCGTAGCTCCTACAATGAGCAGTTCTTC. The full variable domain, with the rest looked up from reference TRBV7-3 and TRBJ2-1, is GAGVSQTPSNKVTEKGKYVELRCDPISGHTALYWYRQSLGQGPEFLIYFQGTGAADDSGLPNDRFFAVRPEGSVSTLKIQRTERGDSAVYLCASSLRGWRSSYNEQFFGPGTRLTVL.

The chain joins TRBV6-1 to TRBJ2-7; the D gene is possibly TRBD2 (5 bases). Germline CDR1 is MNHNS and CDR2 is SASEGT. The germline V and J ends were trimmed by 6 bases and 0 bases, with 15 bases remaining between them. The CDR3 is 15 amino acids. The CDR3 DNA is TGTGCCAGCAGGACCCACGGAGGAGTCTCCTACGAGCAGTACTTC. Amino acids: CASRTHGGVSYEQYF.

The chain uses TRBV19 and TRBJ2-3; 8 bases align to TRBD1. This CDR3 region has 15 residues. CDR1 LNHDA and CDR2 SQIVND come from the germline V gene (reference sequence). J lost 2 bases, V lost 3 bases, and 4 bases had no gene match. CDR3 coding DNA: TGTGCCAGTAGTATGGGACAGGTCTTCACAGATACGCAGTATTTT. Amino acids: CASSMGQVFTDTQYF.

This clone came up once. The rearrangement uses TRBV28 and TRBJ2-7, with 7 nucleotides matching TRBD1. V gave up 2 bases and J gave up 2 bases; unmatched junction bases: 18. The CDR3 is 19 amino acids. The germline gives CDR1 MDHEN, CDR2 SYDVKM. This CDR3 is CASSLLLPLGRGSTYEQYF. The CDR3 DNA sequence: TGTGCCAGCAGTTTACTACTTCCTCTCGGCAGGGGGTCAACCTACGAGCAGTACTTC.

This chain joins TRBV18 and TRBJ2-7; the D call may be TRBD1 or TRBD2 (5 bases each). V lost 2 bases to trimming and J lost 0 bases, with 11 bases between them. The CDR3 extends over 15 amino acids. Germline assignment: CDR1 KGHSH and CDR2 LQKENI. The CDR3 loop reads CASSPGGSSSYEQYF. CDR3 sequence (DNA): TGTGCCAGCTCACCAGGGGGTTCCTCCTCCTACGAGCAGTACTTC. The whole variable domain, remainder taken from reference TRBV18 and TRBJ2-7, is NAGVMQNPRHLVRRRGQEARLRCSPMKGHSHVYWYRQLPEEGLKFMVYLQKENIIDESGMPKERFSAEFPKEGPSILRIQQVVRGDSAAYFCASSPGGSSSYEQYFGPGTRLTVT.

V gene TRBV2 combines with J gene TRBJ2-7; D unresolved. The CDR3 contains 11 residues. Germline values: CDR1 SNHLY, CDR2 FYNNEI. Between the trimmed V and J ends, which lost 2 bases and 6 bases, there was a span of 5 bases. CDR3 sequence: CASSELGEQYF. DNA of the CDR3: TGTGCCAGCAGTGAACTTGGCGAGCAGTACTTC.

The table lists this clone with a few counts. The genes are TRBV12-5 and TRBJ2-7; 9 bases fit TRBD1. The junction had 5 bases not matched to a gene; V was cut back by 5 bases and J by 3 bases. Germline CDR1 and CDR2: LGHNT and FRNRAP. The CDR3 covers 14 residues. CDR3 residues: CASGKDRGDYEQYF. Here the CDR3 DNA reads TGTGCTAGTGGTAAGGACAGGGGTGACTACGAGCAGTACTTC. The full variable domain, rest sourced from reference TRBV12-5 and TRBJ2-7, is DARVTQTPRHKVTEMGQEVTMRCQPILGHNTVFWYRQTMMQGLELLAYFRNRAPLDDSGMPKDRFSAEMPDATLATLKIQPSEPRDSAVYFCASGKDRGDYEQYFGPGTRLTVT.

V gene TRBV10-2 combines with J gene TRBJ2-7; D is perhaps TRBD1 or TRBD2 (6 bases each). Germline loops: CDR1 WSHSY, CDR2 SAAADI. Trimming removed 6 bases from V and 4 bases from J, with 22 bases in between. The CDR3 consists of 16 residues. The CDR3 nucleotides are TGCGCCAGCAGCCCCGGGGGTGGGGGCCGGGGGTACGAGCAGTACTTC. Translating it yields CASSPGGGGRGYEQYF.

The J gene is TRBJ2-3, the V gene TRBV19; perhaps TRBD1 as D (6 bases). CDR1 and CDR2 from the germline V gene are LNHDA and SQIVND (reference sequence). The length of the CDR3 is 15 residues. Trimming removed 4 bases at V and 0 bases at J, with 11 bases between. The CDR3 sequence: CASSTRQASTDTQYF. The CDR3 DNA reads TGTGCCAGTAGTACCAGACAGGCGAGCACAGATACGCAGTATTTT.

This chain links TRBV19 with TRBJ2-5, with D possibly being TRBD1 or TRBD2 (5 bases each). Germline lookup yields CDR1 LNHDA and CDR2 SQIVND (reference sequence). Trimming took off 6 bases at V and 2 bases at J, with 10 bases between the two ends. This CDR3 comprises 13 residues. The CDR3 is CASSPEGQETQYF. The CDR3 bases are TGTGCCAGTAGCCCTGAGGGGCAAGAGACCCAGTACTTC.

The chain carries TRBV12-2 and TRBJ2-3; no DNA check was done on the table's D call, TRBD2. TRBV12-2 is tagged as a pseudogene. The CDR3 is 19 amino acids. The CDR3 DNA reads TGTGCAAGTCGCTTAGCATGCGAACAGCGGGGTGGTAGCACAGATACGCAGTATTTT. Its translation is CASRLACEQRGGSTDTQYF.

The chain employs TRBV15 and TRBJ2-5; 10 nucleotides align to TRBD2. The J call may be incorrect, as the DNA end agrees better with TRBJ2-7. The CDR3 covers 14 residues. In germline, CDR1 is LNHNV, CDR2 YYDKDF (reference sequence). The chain's CDR3 is CATSPASGSYEQYF. In DNA, the CDR3 is TGTGCCACCAGCCCTGCTAGCGGGAGCTACGAGCAGTACTTC.

The chain joins TRBV5-1 to TRBJ2-1, with TRBD2 matching over 10 bases. The CDR3 is made up of 14 amino acids. Per the germline V gene, CDR1 is SGHRS and CDR2 is YFSETQ. V lost 2 bases to trimming and J lost 6 bases; unmatched junction nucleotides: 2. The CDR3 DNA sequence: TGCGCCAGCAGCTTAAGCGGGAGGGCCAATGAGCAGTTCTTC. Its protein product is CASSLSGRANEQFF.

The chain carries TRBV6-6 and TRBJ2-7; D possibly matches TRBD1 or TRBD2 (5 bases each). Per germline, CDR1 MNHNY and CDR2 SVGAGI (reference sequence). V dropped 0 bases and J dropped 2 bases, with 14 bases sitting between them. This CDR3 region has 16 residues. CDR3 loop: CASSYSRGGMAYEQYF. CDR3 sequence (DNA): TGTGCCAGCAGTTACTCCCGGGGCGGTATGGCCTACGAGCAGTACTTC.

The CDR3 region has the DNA TGCAGTGCTCACCGTGCCTATGGCTACACCTTC. Translation gives CSAHRAYGYTF. The chain links TRBV20-1 to TRBJ1-2; D not certain. CDR1 is DFQATT, CDR2 SNEGSKA, per germline (reference sequence). The CDR3 extends over 11 amino acids. V shed 5 bases and J shed 4 bases, with 8 bases lying between them.

The chain recombines TRBV23-1 with TRBJ2-1; weak D call: TRBD2 (6 bases). TRBV23-1 is an open reading frame whose function is uncertain. The CDR3 has 15 amino acids. Trimming removed 3 bases at V and 4 bases at J, with 13 bases between. CDR3 region: CASSHDLAKYNEQFF. The CDR3 DNA reads as TGCGCCAGCAGTCACGATCTAGCGAAGTACAATGAGCAGTTCTTC.

This rearrangement joins TRBV2 to TRBJ1-2; possible D gene TRBD1, 5 bases. The germline V and J ends were trimmed by 4 bases and 4 bases, with 16 bases remaining between them. This CDR3 is 15 amino acids long. The germline V gene has CDR1 SNHLY and CDR2 FYNNEI. In DNA form, the CDR3 reads TGTGCCAGCAGTGGTCGCGCAGGGAGATTCTATGGCTACACCTTC. It is translated as CASSGRAGRFYGYTF.

V gene TRBV28 combines with J gene TRBJ1-3, with D uncertain. V lost 3 bases and J 6 bases, leaving 3 bases between the germline ends. The CDR3 contains 11 residues. Germline CDR1 is MDHEN and CDR2 is SYDVKM. CDR3 sequence: CASSFQNTIYF. The CDR3 DNA reads as TGTGCCAGCAGTTTCCAAAACACCATATATTTT.

V usage is TRBV6-5 and J usage is TRBJ2-1; TRBD2 matches at 7 bases. The V segment lost 6 bases and the J segment 1 base; nucleotides outside the gene matches: 3. Germline V gene lookup returns CDR1 MNHEY and CDR2 SVGAGI. This CDR3 is 14 amino acids long. The CDR3 here is CASRLSGSYNEQFF. Here the CDR3 DNA reads TGTGCCAGCAGACTTAGCGGGTCCTACAATGAGCAGTTCTTC.

This clone has just a few counts. For the CDR3, the DNA is TGTGCCAGCAGTTTATTGAAGAGGGGGGGGATCGAGCAGTACTTC. Protein: CASSLLKRGGIEQYF. The chain is built from TRBV28 and TRBJ2-7, with a weak D call TRBD2 (7 bases). The CDR3 has 15 amino acids. With 1 base removed from V and 6 bases from J, the gap between germline ends came to 16 bases. Germline values: CDR1 MDHEN, CDR2 SYDVKM.